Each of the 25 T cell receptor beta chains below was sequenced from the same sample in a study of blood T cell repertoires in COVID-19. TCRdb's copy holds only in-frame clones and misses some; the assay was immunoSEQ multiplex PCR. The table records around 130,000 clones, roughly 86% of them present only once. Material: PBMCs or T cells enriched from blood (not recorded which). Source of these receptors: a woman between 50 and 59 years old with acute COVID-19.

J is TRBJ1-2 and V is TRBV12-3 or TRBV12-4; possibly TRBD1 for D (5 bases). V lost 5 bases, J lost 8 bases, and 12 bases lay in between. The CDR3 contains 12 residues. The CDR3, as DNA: TGTGCCAGCAGTCCCGGGAGGGACGGCTACACCTTC. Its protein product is CASSPGRDGYTF.

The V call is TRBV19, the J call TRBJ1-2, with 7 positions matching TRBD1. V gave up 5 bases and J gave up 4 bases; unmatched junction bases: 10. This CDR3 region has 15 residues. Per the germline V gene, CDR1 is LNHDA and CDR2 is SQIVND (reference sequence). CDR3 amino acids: CASSLGTDSFYGYTF. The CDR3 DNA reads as TGTGCCAGTAGTCTGGGGACAGATTCTTTCTATGGCTACACCTTC.

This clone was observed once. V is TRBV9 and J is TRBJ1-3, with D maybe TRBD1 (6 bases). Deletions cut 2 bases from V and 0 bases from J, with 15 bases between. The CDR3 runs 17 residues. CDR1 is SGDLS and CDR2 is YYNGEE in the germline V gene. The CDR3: CASSVEGQMISGNTIYF. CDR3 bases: TGTGCCAGCAGCGTCGAAGGACAGATGATCTCTGGAAACACCATATATTTT.

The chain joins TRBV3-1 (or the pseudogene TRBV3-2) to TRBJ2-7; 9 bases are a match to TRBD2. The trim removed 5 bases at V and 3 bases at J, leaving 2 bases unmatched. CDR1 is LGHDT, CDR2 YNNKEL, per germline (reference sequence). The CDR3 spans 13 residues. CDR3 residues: CASSTSGLYEQYF. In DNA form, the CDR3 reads TGTGCCAGCAGCACTAGCGGGCTCTACGAGCAGTACTTC.

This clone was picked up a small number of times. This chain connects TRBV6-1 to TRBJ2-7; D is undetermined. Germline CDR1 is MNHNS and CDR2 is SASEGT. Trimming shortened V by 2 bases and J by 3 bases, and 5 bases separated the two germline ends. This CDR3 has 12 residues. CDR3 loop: CASSEMRYEQYF. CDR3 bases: TGTGCCAGCAGTGAAATGCGCTACGAGCAGTACTTC.

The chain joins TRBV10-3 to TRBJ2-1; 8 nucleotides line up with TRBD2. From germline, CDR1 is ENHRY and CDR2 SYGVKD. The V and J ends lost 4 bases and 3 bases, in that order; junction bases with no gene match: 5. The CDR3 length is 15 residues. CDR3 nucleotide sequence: TGTGCCATCAGTGTCGCAACTAGCGGCTACAATGAGCAGTTCTTC. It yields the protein CAISVATSGYNEQFF.

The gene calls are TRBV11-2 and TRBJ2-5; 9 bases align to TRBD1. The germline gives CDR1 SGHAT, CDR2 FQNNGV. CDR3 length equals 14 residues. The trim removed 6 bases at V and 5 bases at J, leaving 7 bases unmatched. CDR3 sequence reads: CASRGDRAWETQYF. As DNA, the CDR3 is TGTGCCAGCAGGGGGGACAGGGCTTGGGAGACCCAGTACTTC.

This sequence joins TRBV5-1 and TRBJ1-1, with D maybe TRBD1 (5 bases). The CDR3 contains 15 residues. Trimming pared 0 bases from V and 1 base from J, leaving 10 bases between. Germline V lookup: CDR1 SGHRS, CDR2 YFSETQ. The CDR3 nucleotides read TGCGCCAGCAGCTTGGGGGGCGGGGCGAACACTGAAGCTTTCTTT. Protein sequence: CASSLGGGANTEAFF.

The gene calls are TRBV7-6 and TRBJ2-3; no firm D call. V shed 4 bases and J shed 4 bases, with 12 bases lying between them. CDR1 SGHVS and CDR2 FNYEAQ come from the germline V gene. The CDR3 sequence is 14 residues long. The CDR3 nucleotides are TGTGCCAGCAGCTCTGGGCAGATCGCAGATACGCAGTATTTT. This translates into CASSSGQIADTQYF.

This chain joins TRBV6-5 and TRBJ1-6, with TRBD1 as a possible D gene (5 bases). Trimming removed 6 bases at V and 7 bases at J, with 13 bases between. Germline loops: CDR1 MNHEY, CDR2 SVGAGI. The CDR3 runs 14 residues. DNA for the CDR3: TGTGCCAGCAGCAACCTACAGGTGAATTCACCCCTCCACTTT. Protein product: CASSNLQVNSPLHF.

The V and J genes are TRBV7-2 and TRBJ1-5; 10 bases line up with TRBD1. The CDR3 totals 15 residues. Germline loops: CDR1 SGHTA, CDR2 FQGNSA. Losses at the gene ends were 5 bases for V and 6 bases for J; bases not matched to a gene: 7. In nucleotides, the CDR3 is TGTGCCAGCAGCCCAGGGACAGGGGTTTCTCAGCCCCAGCATTTT. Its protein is CASSPGTGVSQPQHF.

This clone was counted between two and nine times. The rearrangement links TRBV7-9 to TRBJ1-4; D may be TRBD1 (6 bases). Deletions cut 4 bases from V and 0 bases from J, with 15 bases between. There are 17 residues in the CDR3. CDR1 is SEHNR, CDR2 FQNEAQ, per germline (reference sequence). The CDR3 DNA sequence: TGTGCCAGCAGCTCATTTGGGGACATCGCAACTAATGAAAAACTGTTTTTT. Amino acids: CASSSFGDIATNEKLFF.

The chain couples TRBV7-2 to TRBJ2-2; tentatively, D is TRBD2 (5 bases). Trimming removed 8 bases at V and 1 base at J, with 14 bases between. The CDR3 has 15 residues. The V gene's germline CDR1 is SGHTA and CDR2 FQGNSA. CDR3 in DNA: TGTGCCAGCTACCGTAGCGATCGGAACACCGGGGAGCTGTTTTTT. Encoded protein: CASYRSDRNTGELFF.

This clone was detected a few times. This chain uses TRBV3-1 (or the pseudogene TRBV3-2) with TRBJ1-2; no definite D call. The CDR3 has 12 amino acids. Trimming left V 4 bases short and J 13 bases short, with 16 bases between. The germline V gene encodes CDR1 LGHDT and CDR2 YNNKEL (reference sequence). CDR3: CASSPRLGGATF. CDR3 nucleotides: TGTGCCAGCAGCCCACGACTCGGAGGAGCCACCTTC.

The CDR3 DNA follows: TGCGCCAGCAGATACATCACAGGGTCCGAGCAGTACTTC. It is translated as CASRYITGSEQYF. The chain carries TRBV5-1 and TRBJ2-7; D is perhaps TRBD1 (6 bases). There are 13 residues in the CDR3. Germline loops: CDR1 SGHRS, CDR2 YFSETQ. V lost 5 bases and J 6 bases, leaving 15 bases between the germline ends.

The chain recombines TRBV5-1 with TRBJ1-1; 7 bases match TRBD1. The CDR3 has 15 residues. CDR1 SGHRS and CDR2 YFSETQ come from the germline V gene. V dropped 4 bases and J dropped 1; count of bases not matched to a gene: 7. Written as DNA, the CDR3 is TGCGCCAGCAGCCCGGTGGACAGGCAGAACACTGAAGCTTTCTTT. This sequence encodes CASSPVDRQNTEAFF.

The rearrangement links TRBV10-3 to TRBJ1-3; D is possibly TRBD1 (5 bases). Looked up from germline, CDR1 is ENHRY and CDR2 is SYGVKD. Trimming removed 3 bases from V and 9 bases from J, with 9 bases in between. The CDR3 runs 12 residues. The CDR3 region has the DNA TGTGCCATCAGTGACTCTCAGGGCACCATATATTTT. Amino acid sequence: CAISDSQGTIYF.

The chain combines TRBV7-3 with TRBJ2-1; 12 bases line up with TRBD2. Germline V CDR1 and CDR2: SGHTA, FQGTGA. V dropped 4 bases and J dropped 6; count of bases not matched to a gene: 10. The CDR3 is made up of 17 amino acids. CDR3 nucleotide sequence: TGTGCCAGCAGCTCGGGAGGCGGGACTAGCGGGCGCAATGAGCAGTTCTTC. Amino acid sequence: CASSSGGGTSGRNEQFF.

The CDR3 sequence is CASTDGTGVIYGYTF. The CDR3 DNA reads as TGTGCCAGCACAGATGGCACAGGGGTTATTTATGGCTACACCTTC. V is TRBV7-2 and J is TRBJ1-2; 7 positions agree with TRBD1. This CDR3 region has 15 residues. Germline V gene sequence: CDR1 SGHTA, CDR2 FQGNSA. V lost 7 bases and J lost 5; bases outside the gene matches: 13.

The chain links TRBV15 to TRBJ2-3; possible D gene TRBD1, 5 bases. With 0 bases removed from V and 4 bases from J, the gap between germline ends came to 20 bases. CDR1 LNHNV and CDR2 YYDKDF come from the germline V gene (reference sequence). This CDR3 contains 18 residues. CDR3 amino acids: CATSRDHSGRVRADTQYF. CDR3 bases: TGTGCCACCAGCAGAGATCACTCCGGCAGGGTAAGGGCAGATACGCAGTATTTT.

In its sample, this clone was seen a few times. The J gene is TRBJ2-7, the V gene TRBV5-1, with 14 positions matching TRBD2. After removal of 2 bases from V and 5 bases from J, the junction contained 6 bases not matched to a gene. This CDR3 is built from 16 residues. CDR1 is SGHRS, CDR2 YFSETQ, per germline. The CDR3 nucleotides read TGCGCCAGCAGCTTCGGGACTAGCGGGAGAGGGCACGAGCAGTACTTC. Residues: CASSFGTSGRGHEQYF.

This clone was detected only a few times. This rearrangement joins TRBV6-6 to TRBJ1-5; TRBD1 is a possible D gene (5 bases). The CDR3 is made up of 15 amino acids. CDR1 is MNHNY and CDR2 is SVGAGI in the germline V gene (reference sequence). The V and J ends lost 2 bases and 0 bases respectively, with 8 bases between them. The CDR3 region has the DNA TGTGCCAGCAGTTACAGGGGATATAGCAATCAGCCCCAGCATTTT. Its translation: CASSYRGYSNQPQHF.

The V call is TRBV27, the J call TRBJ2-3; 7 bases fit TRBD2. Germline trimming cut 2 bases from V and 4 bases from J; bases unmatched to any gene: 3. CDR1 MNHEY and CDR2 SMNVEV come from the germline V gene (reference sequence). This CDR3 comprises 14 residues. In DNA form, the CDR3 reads TGTGCCAGCAGTTTAAGCGGGATCGCAGATACGCAGTATTTT. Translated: CASSLSGIADTQYF.

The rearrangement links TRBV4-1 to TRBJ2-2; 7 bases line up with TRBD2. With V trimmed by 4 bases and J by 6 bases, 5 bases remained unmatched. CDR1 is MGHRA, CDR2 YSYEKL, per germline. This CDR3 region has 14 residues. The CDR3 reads CASSPRRGAGELFF. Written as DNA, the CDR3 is TGCGCCAGCAGCCCAAGACGGGGGGCCGGGGAGCTGTTTTTT.

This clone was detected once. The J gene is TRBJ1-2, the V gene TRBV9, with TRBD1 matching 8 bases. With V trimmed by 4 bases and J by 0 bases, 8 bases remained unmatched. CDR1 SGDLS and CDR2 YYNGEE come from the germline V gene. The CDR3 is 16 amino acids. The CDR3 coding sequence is TGTGCCAGCAGCATCGCCGGGACAGGTCCTAACTATGGCTACACCTTC. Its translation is CASSIAGTGPNYGYTF. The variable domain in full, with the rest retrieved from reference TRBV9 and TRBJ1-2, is DSGVTQTPKHLITATGQRVTLRCSPRSGDLSVYWYQQSLDQGLQFLIQYYNGEERAKGNILERFSAQQFPDLHSELNLSSLELGDSALYFCASSIAGTGPNYGYTFGSGTRLTVV.